There are many counts of the clone carrying this TCR beta chain. Its antigen is unknown. This record comes from a study of T-cell memory formation after mild COVID-19. One entry per CDR3 protein, called by TCRdb with MiXCR from the 5' RACE reads. The table lists roughly 610,000 distinct CDR3 sequences, about 18% of them singletons. The CDR3 consists of 14 residues. Germline-derived CDR1 and CDR2 are DFQATT and SNEGSKA (reference sequence). Between the trimmed V and J ends, which lost 4 bases and 5 bases, there was a span of 18 bases. Findings and limits, study-wide: The appearance of some responding clones in pre-infection memory suggested that cross-reactive memory joined. CD4+ bias marked clones expanding day 15 to 37, unlike balanced contracting clones.

The sample consisted of PBMCs or a T cell subset sorted from them (not recorded which). The chain employs TRBV20-1 and TRBJ2-7; D may be TRBD2 (5 bases). The clonotype was recovered from an adult woman who had mild COVID-19 (a few samples of this study predate the infection). Cell type and time point are not known. The CDR3 DNA reads TGCAGTGCTATACCCCCGAGAGGGATCAACGAGCAGTACTTC. Translation gives CSAIPPRGINEQYF.